The clone carrying this TCR beta chain was observed at least ten times. This entry is derived from a study of T cells in Graves' hyperthyroidism and ophthalmopathy. The CDR3 length is 12 residues. CDR1 is SGHAT and CDR2 is FQNNGV in the germline V gene. V lost 5 bases to trimming and J lost 4 bases, with 7 bases between them. Researchers took RNA transcripts and amplified the TCR beta CDR3 regions from them. Primed by the HTBI set, a first-round RT-PCR was run on the TCR CDR3. MiXCR was run by TCRdb on the multiplex PCR reads, yielding one entry per CDR3 protein. The sample lists 350,000 to 400,000 distinct CDR3 sequences, approximately 15% occurring once. These patients, aged 18 to 65, had recently diagnosed hyperthyroidism lasting under 2 months.

The sequence derives from a woman aged 30 to 39 with Graves' hyperthyroidism. Material for sequencing was blood. The chain employs TRBV11-2 and TRBJ2-3; D remains ambiguous. The CDR3 coding sequence is TGTGCCAGCAGCAGGGTGTCAGATACGCAGTATTTT. Protein product: CASSRVSDTQYF.